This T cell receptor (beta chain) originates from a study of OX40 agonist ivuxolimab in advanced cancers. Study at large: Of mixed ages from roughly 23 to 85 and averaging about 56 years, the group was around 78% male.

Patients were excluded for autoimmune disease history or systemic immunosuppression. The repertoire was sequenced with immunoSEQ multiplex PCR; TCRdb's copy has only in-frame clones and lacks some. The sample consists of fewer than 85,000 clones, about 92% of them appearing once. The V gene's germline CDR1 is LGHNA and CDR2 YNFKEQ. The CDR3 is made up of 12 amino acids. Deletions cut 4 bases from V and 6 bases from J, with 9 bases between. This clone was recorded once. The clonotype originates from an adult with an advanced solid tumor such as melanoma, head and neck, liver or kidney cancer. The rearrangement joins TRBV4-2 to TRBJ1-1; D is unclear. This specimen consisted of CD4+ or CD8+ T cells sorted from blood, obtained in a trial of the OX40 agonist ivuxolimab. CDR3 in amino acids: CASSPRSAEAFF. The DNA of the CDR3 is TGTGCCAGCAGCCCTCGGAGTGCTGAAGCTTTCTTT.